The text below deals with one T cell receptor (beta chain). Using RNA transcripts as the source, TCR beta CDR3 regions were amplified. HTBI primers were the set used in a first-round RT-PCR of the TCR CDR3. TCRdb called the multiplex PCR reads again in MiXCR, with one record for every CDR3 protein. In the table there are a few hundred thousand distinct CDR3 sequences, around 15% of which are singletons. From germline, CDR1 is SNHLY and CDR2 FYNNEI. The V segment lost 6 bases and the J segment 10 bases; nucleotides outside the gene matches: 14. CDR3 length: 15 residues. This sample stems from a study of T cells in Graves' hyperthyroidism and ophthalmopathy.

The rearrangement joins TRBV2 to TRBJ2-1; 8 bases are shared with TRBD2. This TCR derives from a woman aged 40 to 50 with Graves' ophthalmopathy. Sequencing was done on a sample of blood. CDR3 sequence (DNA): TGTGCCAGCAGATGGGCCGCGGGAGGATTTAAAGAGCAGTTCTTC. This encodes CASRWAAGGFKEQFF.